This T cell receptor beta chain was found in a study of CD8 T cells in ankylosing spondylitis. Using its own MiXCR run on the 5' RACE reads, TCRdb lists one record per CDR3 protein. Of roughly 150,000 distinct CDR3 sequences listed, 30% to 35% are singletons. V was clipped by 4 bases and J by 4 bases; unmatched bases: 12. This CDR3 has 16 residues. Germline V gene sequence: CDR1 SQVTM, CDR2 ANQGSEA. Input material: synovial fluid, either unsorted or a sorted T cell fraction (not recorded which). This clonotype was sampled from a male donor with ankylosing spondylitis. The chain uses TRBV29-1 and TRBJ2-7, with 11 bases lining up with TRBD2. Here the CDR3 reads CSVVWLAGGQGYEQYF. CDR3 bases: TGCAGCGTTGTTTGGCTAGCGGGAGGCCAGGGATACGAGCAGTACTTC.